This record looks at one T cell receptor beta chain sequence and its context. Antigen specificity is unknown. This sample was included in a study of OX40 agonist ivuxolimab in advanced cancers. For the study at large: Dose-escalation subjects each had hepatocellular carcinoma, melanoma, renal cell or head and neck cancer. Allowance was made for prior anti-PD-1, anti-PD-L1 or anti-CTLA-4 therapy, and about 37% had some. Study results and limitations: In CD8+ T cells, expanded clones were on average more numerous than in CD4+. A proportion of nonresponders additionally exhibited low normalized T-cell clonal expansion.

Repertoires were generated with immunoSEQ multiplex PCR, while TCRdb's copy carries only in-frame clones and drops some. Among approximately 130,000 clones listed, around 93% were seen once. Looked up from germline, CDR1 is SGHTA and CDR2 is FQGNSA. The CDR3 covers 15 residues. With 6 bases removed from V and 2 bases from J, the gap between germline ends came to 15 bases. This chain links TRBV7-2 with TRBJ2-3; weak D call: TRBD2 (6 bases). This sequence was found in an adult with an advanced solid tumor such as melanoma, head and neck, liver or kidney cancer. The sequenced sample was CD4+ or CD8+ T cells sorted from blood, obtained in a trial of the OX40 agonist ivuxolimab. The CDR3 loop reads CASRKETRPTDTQYF. Written as DNA, the CDR3 is TGTGCCAGCAGGAAGGAGACTAGACCCACAGATACGCAGTATTTT.